This TCR beta chain was retrieved from a study of control samples from healthy donors and cancer patients. Germline CDR1 SGHVS, CDR2 FQNEAQ. CDR3 length: 16 amino acids. V gave up 5 bases and J gave up 4 bases, with 21 bases separating them. Repertoires were generated with immunoSEQ multiplex PCR, while TCRdb's copy carries only in-frame clones and drops some. The sample comprises fewer than 30,000 clones, 70% to 90% of which are singletons, and 6.7% rests with the top ten. This TCR came from a woman aged 55 to 70 with head and neck cancer. The sequencing sample was made of PBMCs. The chain links TRBV7-8 to TRBJ2-7, with D possibly matching TRBD2 (5 bases). The CDR3 here is CASSPLQRRGAYEQYF. The CDR3 DNA sequence: TGTGCCAGCAGCCCGTTACAGAGACGGGGAGCTTACGAGCAGTACTTC.